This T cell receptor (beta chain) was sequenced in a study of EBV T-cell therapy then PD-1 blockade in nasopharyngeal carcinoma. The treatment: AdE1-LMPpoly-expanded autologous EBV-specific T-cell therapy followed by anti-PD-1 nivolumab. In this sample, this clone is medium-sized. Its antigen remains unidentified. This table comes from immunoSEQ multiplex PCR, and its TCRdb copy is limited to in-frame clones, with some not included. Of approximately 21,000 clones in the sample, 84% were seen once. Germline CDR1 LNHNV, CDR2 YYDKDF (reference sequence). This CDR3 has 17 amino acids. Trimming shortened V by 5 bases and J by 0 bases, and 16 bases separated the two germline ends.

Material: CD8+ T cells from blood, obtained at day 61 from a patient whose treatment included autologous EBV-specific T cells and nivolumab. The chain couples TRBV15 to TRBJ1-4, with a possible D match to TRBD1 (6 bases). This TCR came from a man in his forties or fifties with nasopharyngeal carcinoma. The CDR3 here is CATSPRPGGPTNEKLFF. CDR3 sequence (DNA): TGTGCCACCAGCCCACGCCCCGGGGGCCCAACTAATGAAAAACTGTTTTTT.